The 20 T cell receptor beta chains reported below all come from one sample, sequenced in a study of cytomegalovirus exposure and HLA in healthy donors. It was with 60 Vbeta and 13 Jbeta primers that the PCR ran. TCRdb keeps only in-frame clones here, not all; method: immunoSEQ multiplex PCR. The repertoire consists of fewer than 250,000 clones, with roughly 77% occurring once and the leading ten covering 2.5% to 3.5%. Sequencing was carried out using PBMCs. The receptors here all came from a woman aged 25-40 years in good health and CMV-seropositive.

The V gene is TRBV21-1, the J gene TRBJ2-7; TRBD1 is taken as the D call from the table, unchecked against the DNA. TRBV21-1 is an annotated pseudogene. The length of the CDR3 is 13 residues. This chain's CDR3 is CASSEGARSEQYF. Here the CDR3 DNA reads TGTGCCAGCAGCGAGGGGGCGAGATCCGAGCAGTACTTC.

The CDR3 DNA sequence: TGTGCCAGTAGTATAGATCTAGGGACAGGGAACACTGAAGCTTTCTTT. Translation: CASSIDLGTGNTEAFF. This rearrangement joins TRBV19 to TRBJ1-1, with 8 bases lining up with TRBD1. Germline V gene data show CDR1 as LNHDA and CDR2 as SQIVND (reference sequence). The CDR3 runs to 16 residues. J gave up 1 base and V 0 bases, and 4 bases lay outside the gene matches.

This rearrangement joins TRBV7-2 to TRBJ2-7, with 9 nucleotides matching TRBD1. This CDR3 is built from 15 residues. After removal of 4 bases from V and 3 bases from J, the junction contained 7 bases not matched to a gene. The V gene's germline CDR1 is SGHTA and CDR2 FQGNSA. The chain's CDR3 is CASSSTGQGRYEQYF. In DNA form, the CDR3 reads TGTGCCAGCAGCTCCACGGGACAGGGCCGCTACGAGCAGTACTTC.

This chain links TRBV4-1 with TRBJ1-4, with 11 nucleotides matching TRBD1. V was pared by 3 bases and J by 12 bases, with 12 bases of the junction left unmatched. The germline CDR1 and CDR2 sequences are MGHRA and YSYEKL. The CDR3 has 16 residues. This CDR3 reads CASSQPARDRGGELFF. The CDR3 nucleotides read TGCGCCAGCAGCCAGCCGGCCCGGGACAGGGGGGGTGAACTGTTTTTT.

The chain is built from TRBV27 and TRBJ2-3; 12 nucleotides line up with TRBD2. After removal of 4 bases from V and 4 bases from J, the junction contained 6 bases not matched to a gene. Germline V gives CDR1 MNHEY, CDR2 SMNVEV (reference sequence). This CDR3 comprises 16 residues. CDR3 DNA sequence: TGTGCCAGCAGTTCCCTAGCGGGAGGGCTTCCAGATACGCAGTATTTT. Its protein is CASSSLAGGLPDTQYF.

This clone was picked up one time. This CDR3 reads CASSGYSGVNTGELFF. In nucleotides, the CDR3 is TGTGCCAGCAGCGGGTATAGCGGGGTGAACACCGGGGAGCTGTTTTTT. The chain combines TRBV11-3 with TRBJ2-2, with 8 nucleotides matching TRBD2. The CDR3 is 16 residues long. Trimming took 5 bases from V and 1 from J; bases not matched to a gene: 6. In germline, CDR1 is SGHNT, CDR2 YENEEA.

This clone was seen a handful of times. V gene TRBV5-1 combines with J gene TRBJ1-3; TRBD1 matches at 7 bases. V gave up 3 bases and J gave up 0 bases; unmatched junction bases: 3. CDR1 is SGHRS and CDR2 is YFSETQ in the germline V gene. This CDR3 is built from 15 residues. The CDR3 here is CASSSTGVSGNTIYF. CDR3 sequence (DNA): TGCGCCAGCAGCTCAACAGGGGTCTCTGGAAACACCATATATTTT.

V and J are TRBV6-6 and TRBJ1-4, with D possibly matching TRBD1 (5 bases). V lost 7 bases and J 7 bases, leaving 16 bases between the germline ends. CDR3 length equals 14 residues. Germline V gives CDR1 MNHNY, CDR2 SVGAGI (reference sequence). This CDR3 reads CASNDRGGGEKLFF. The DNA of the CDR3 is TGTGCCAGCAATGATAGGGGCGGTGGTGAAAAACTGTTTTTT.

The CDR3 DNA follows: TGCGCCAGCAGTCAAACTAGAGGCACCGGGGAGCTGTTTTTT. Residues: CASSQTRGTGELFF. V usage is TRBV23-1 and J usage is TRBJ2-2; TRBD2 is a possible D gene (5 bases). TRBV23-1 is classed as an ORF, of uncertain function. This CDR3 is 14 amino acids long. The V and J ends lost 2 bases and 4 bases respectively, with 8 bases between them.

This clone appeared a few times. The J gene is TRBJ1-1, the V gene TRBV6-6, with D tentatively TRBD1 (5 bases). In germline, CDR1 is MNHNY, CDR2 SVGAGI (reference sequence). The CDR3 is 12 residues long. Trimming pared 6 bases from V and 5 bases from J, leaving 10 bases between. CDR3 bases: TGTGCCAGCAGCCCGGAGGGGACTGAAGCTTTCTTT. It is translated as CASSPEGTEAFF.

This clone was recorded a few times. The chain employs TRBV28 and TRBJ1-5, with 7 bases aligning to TRBD1. Trimming removed 6 bases from V and 0 bases from J; junction bases left unmatched: 5. Per germline, CDR1 MDHEN and CDR2 SYDVKM. This CDR3 region has 15 residues. CDR3: CASRPRQGSNQPQHF. Here the CDR3 DNA reads TGTGCCAGCAGGCCCAGACAGGGTAGCAATCAGCCCCAGCATTTT.

V is TRBV5-4 and J is TRBJ1-4, with a possible D match to TRBD1 (5 bases). The CDR3 sequence is 15 residues long. The V and J ends lost 1 base and 10 bases respectively, with 17 bases between them. Germline CDR1 SGHNT, CDR2 YYREEE (reference sequence). The CDR3 bases are TGTGCCAGCAGCTTGTCAGGGCTCTTGGGTGGAAAACTGTTTTTT. As protein: CASSLSGLLGGKLFF.

CDR3 sequence (DNA): TGTGCCAGCAGGCCATGGACCGGGACAGCTCGCAATCAGCCCCAGCATTTT. It translates to CASRPWTGTARNQPQHF. V is TRBV28 and J is TRBJ1-5, with 7 bases identical to TRBD1. CDR1 is MDHEN and CDR2 is SYDVKM in the germline V gene. The CDR3 sequence is 17 residues long. V lost 6 bases to trimming and J lost 2 bases; unmatched junction nucleotides: 13.

The J gene is TRBJ1-1, the V gene TRBV5-4, with TRBD1 identical over 7 bases. Germline CDR1 is SGHNT and CDR2 is YYREEE (reference sequence). CDR3 length: 14 amino acids. The ends lost 4 bases at V and 1 base at J; junction bases unmatched: 4. CDR3 nucleotide sequence: TGTGCCAGCAGCCCCGGGACAGCGAACACTGAAGCTTTCTTT. It encodes CASSPGTANTEAFF.

This clone was found a few times. The chain couples TRBV28 to TRBJ1-2, with 7 bases fitting TRBD1. V lost 3 bases to trimming and J lost 0 bases; unmatched junction nucleotides: 7. This CDR3 comprises 16 residues. In germline, CDR1 is MDHEN, CDR2 SYDVKM. The CDR3 DNA follows: TGTGCCAGCAGTTTTTTACGGGGACAGCCTAACTATGGCTACACCTTC. Translation gives CASSFLRGQPNYGYTF.

The table lists this clone with a count of one. V and J are TRBV14 and TRBJ2-7; unclear D gene. The germline V and J ends were trimmed by 0 bases and 2 bases, with 5 bases remaining between them. The germline gives CDR1 SGHDN, CDR2 FVKESK. The CDR3 has 13 residues. The CDR3 region has the DNA TGTGCCAGCAGCCAAGATGGGCCCTACGAGCAGTACTTC. It yields the protein CASSQDGPYEQYF. Filled out from reference TRBV14 and TRBJ2-7, the complete variable domain reads EAGVTQFPSHSVIEKGQTVTLRCDPISGHDNLYWYRRVMGKEIKFLLHFVKESKQDESGMPNNRFLAERTGGTYSTLKVQPAELEDSGVYFCASSQDGPYEQYFGPGTRLTVT.

This clone was recorded a few times. This rearrangement joins TRBV15 to TRBJ1-1; no definite D call. The germline V and J ends were trimmed by 0 bases and 4 bases, with 6 bases remaining between them. The CDR3 contains 13 residues. Germline CDR1 reads LNHNV; CDR2 reads YYDKDF (reference sequence). CDR3 sequence reads: CATSRDVATEAFF. In DNA form, the CDR3 reads TGTGCCACCAGCAGAGATGTGGCCACTGAAGCTTTCTTT. Full variable domain (outside the CDR3, taken from reference TRBV15 and TRBJ1-1): DAMVIQNPRYQVTQFGKPVTLSCSQTLNHNVMYWYQQKSSQAPKLLFHYYDKDFNNEADTPDNFQSRRPNTSFCFLDIRSPGLGDTAMYLCATSRDVATEAFFGQGTRLTVV.

This clone was observed a few times. The V call is TRBV2, the J call TRBJ2-7, with D possibly matching TRBD1 (6 bases). CDR1 and CDR2 (germline): SNHLY, FYNNEI. The CDR3 is made up of 14 amino acids. V lost 6 bases to trimming and J lost 3 bases, with 15 bases between them. CDR3 nucleotides: TGTGCCAGCAGAGGACAGACAGCCGTCTACGAGCAGTACTTC. Residues: CASRGQTAVYEQYF.

The chain couples TRBV12-5 to TRBJ1-1; D is possibly TRBD1 (6 bases). The CDR3 spans 17 residues. Trimming took 0 bases from V and 3 from J, leaving 17 bases between them. CDR1 and CDR2 from the germline V gene are LGHNT and FRNRAP. The CDR3 reads CASGLVLSRGGDTEAFF. The CDR3 DNA is TGTGCTAGTGGTTTGGTACTTTCAAGGGGGGGAGACACTGAAGCTTTCTTT.

The V call is TRBV7-2, the J call TRBJ1-1; D remains ambiguous. CDR1 and CDR2 (germline): SGHTA, FQGNSA. Between the trimmed V and J ends, which lost 2 bases and 0 bases, there was a span of 7 bases. The CDR3 has 14 residues. CDR3 sequence: CASSLNVLNTEAFF. CDR3 DNA sequence: TGTGCCAGCAGCTTAAATGTCTTGAACACTGAAGCTTTCTTT.